The T cell receptor (beta chain) described here comes from a study of radiotherapy plus CTLA-4 blockade in lung cancer. Clones were read by immunoSEQ multiplex PCR, and TCRdb kept only the in-frame ones, dropping some. The sample has about 62,000 clones, 70% to 80% seen once; the top ten hold 2.9%. This clone was seen a few times. The source of this sequence is a human donor with non-small cell lung cancer who had a complete response to radiotherapy plus ipilimumab. The sequences come from peripheral blood, collected from a patient treated with radiotherapy plus ipilimumab.

CDR3 in DNA: TGTGCCATCAGTGAGTCCAGAGACAGGGTGGCCGGGGAGCTGTTTTTT. Its protein is CAISESRDRVAGELFF. The chain has TRBV10-3 and TRBJ2-2, with 7 positions matching TRBD1. V lost 0 bases and J lost 6; bases outside the gene matches: 7. Germline CDR1 ENHRY, CDR2 SYGVKD. CDR3 length equals 16 residues.